Detailed here is one T cell receptor (beta chain). Its target is not known. This sample was taken from a study of cytomegalovirus exposure and HLA in healthy donors. Study-wide background: Sequencing of approximately 190 million T cells in an earlier analysis found around 120 million unique TCR beta sequences. The study's early data release held roughly 91 million unique TCRs from HLA-typed donors. Points from the study as a whole: A later analysis found TCR association rates differed by HLA locus, highest for DRB1 and lowest for HLA-C.

The PCR made use of 60 Vbeta and 13 Jbeta primers. The method was immunoSEQ multiplex PCR; TCRdb's version includes in-frame clones alone and lacks a portion of them. Here the sample spans some 120,000 clones, around three quarters being singletons. The sequence was obtained from a man younger than 35 in good health and CMV-seronegative. Sample: PBMCs.

Here the CDR3 reads CASSPWASYNEQFF. The DNA of the CDR3 is TGTGCCAGCAGCCCGTGGGCTTCCTACAATGAGCAGTTCTTC. The chain carries TRBV5-6 and TRBJ2-1; D is undetermined. The CDR3 totals 14 residues. V dropped 4 bases and J dropped 1 base, with 9 bases sitting between them. Germline values: CDR1 SGHDT, CDR2 YYEEEE.